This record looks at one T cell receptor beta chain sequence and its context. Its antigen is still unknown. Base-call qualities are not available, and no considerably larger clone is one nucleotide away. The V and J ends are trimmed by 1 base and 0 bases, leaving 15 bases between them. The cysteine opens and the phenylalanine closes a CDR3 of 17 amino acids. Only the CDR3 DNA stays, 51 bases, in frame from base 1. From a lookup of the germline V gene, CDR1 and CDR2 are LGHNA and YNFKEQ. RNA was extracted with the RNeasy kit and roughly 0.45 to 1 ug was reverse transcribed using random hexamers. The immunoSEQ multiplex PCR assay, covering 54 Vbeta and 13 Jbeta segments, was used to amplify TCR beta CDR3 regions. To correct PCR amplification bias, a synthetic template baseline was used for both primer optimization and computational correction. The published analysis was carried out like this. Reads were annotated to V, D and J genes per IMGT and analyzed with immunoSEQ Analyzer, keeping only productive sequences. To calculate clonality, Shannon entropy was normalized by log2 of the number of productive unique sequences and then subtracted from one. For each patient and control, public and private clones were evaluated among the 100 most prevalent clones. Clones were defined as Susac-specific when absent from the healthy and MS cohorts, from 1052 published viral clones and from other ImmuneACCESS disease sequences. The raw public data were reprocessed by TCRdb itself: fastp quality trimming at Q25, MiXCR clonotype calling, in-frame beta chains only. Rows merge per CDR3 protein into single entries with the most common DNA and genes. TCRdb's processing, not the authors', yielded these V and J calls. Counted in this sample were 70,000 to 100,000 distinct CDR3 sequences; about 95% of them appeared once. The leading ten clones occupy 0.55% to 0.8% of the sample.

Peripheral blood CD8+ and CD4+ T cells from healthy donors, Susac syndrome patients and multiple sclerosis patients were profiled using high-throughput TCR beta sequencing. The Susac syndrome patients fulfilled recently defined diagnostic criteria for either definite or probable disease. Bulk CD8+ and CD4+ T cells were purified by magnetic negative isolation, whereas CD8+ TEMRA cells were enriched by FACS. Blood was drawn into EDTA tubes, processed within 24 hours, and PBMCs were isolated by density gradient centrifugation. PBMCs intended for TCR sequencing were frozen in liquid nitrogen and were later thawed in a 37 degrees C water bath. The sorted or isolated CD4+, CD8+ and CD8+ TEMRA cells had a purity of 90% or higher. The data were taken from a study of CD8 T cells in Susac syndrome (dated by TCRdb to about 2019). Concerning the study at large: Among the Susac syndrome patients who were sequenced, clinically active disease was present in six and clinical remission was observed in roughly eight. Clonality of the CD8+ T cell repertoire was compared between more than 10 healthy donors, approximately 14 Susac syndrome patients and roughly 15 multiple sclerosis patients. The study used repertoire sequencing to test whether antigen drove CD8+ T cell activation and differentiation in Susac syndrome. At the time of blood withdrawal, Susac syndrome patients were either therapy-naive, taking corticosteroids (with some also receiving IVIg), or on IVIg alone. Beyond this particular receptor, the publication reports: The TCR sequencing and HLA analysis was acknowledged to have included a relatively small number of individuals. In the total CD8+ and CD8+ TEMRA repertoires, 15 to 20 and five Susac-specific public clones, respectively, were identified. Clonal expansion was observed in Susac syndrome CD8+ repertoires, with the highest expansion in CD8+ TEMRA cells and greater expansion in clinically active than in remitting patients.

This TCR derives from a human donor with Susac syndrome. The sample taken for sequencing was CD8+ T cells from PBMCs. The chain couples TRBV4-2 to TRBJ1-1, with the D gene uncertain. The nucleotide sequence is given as TGTGCCAGCAGCCAAGCTATCGAAGGCCGGTTGAACACTGAAGCTTTCTTT. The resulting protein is CASSQAIEGRLNTEAFF.